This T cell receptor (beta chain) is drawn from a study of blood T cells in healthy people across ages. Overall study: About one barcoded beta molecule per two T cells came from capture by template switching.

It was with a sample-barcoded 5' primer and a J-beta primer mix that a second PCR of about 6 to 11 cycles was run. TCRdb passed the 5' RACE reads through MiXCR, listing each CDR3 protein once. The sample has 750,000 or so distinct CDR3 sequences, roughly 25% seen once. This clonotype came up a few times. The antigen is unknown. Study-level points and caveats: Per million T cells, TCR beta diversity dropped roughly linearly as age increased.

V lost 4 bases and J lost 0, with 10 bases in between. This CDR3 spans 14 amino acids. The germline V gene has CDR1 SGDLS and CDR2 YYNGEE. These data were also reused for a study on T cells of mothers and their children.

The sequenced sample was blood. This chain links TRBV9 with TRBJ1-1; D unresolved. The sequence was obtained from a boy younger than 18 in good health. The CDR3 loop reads CASSPSVMNTEAFF. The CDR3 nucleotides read TGTGCCAGCAGCCCCTCGGTCATGAACACTGAAGCTTTCTTT.